The present TCR beta chain was sequenced within a study of T cells after yellow fever vaccination. Study findings and constraints: Faster peaking, at day 5 versus 15, marked a secondary response that was weaker. Reappearance after the booster was observed for most primary-vaccination clones (96% CD4, just over 85% CD8). A small share of clonotypes appeared in both CD4 and CD8 compartments.

This clonotype has just a few counts. The antigen is not known. In making TCR cDNA, 5'RACE template switching added a universal primer site and UMIs to it. TCRdb re-derived calls from the 5' RACE reads in MiXCR, one entry per CDR3 protein. This sample has some 99,000 distinct CDR3 sequences; under 6.5% occur once, and the top ten carry about 38%. The CDR3 has 15 amino acids. Germline V gene sequence: CDR1 SEHNR, CDR2 FQNEAQ (reference sequence). V lost 1 base to trimming and J lost 8 bases; unmatched junction nucleotides: 8. This TCR was sampled from a young man who received the YFV17D yellow fever vaccine. The gene calls are TRBV7-9 and TRBJ2-1, with TRBD2 matching 7 bases. Sequences were derived from CD8+ T cells sorted from PBMCs, sampled 10 days after the yellow fever booster vaccination. This CDR3 reads CASSLEFVGGHEQFF. The CDR3 coding sequence is TGTGCCAGCAGCTTAGAATTCGTGGGAGGGCATGAGCAGTTCTTC.